This entry concerns a single TCR beta chain. Its antigen is not known. Other DNA sequences from this sample encode an identical CDR3 as well. This sample was included in a study of OX40 agonist ivuxolimab in advanced cancers. Study outcomes and limitations: Averaged across samples, CD8+ T cells carried more expanded clones than CD4+ did. Antigens targeted by the expanded peripheral T cells were not determined.

With baseline, cycle 4 day 1, and cycle 7 day 1 as timepoints, blood was sampled. Sequencing used immunoSEQ multiplex PCR; TCRdb keeps in-frame clones, though not all of them. This table has tens of thousands of clones, about 86% appearing once. Trimming cost V 0 bases and J 4 bases, with 0 bases left between them. Germline lookup yields CDR1 DFQATT and CDR2 SNEGSKA (reference sequence). The CDR3 has 10 residues. This clonotype was sampled from an adult with an advanced solid tumor such as melanoma, head and neck, liver or kidney cancer. Sequences were derived from CD4+ or CD8+ T cells sorted from blood, sampled in a trial of the OX40 agonist ivuxolimab. The chain has TRBV20-1 and TRBJ2-5, with D hard to call. Here the CDR3 DNA reads TGCAGTGCTAGAGAAGAGACCCAGTACTTC. Encoded protein: CSAREETQYF.